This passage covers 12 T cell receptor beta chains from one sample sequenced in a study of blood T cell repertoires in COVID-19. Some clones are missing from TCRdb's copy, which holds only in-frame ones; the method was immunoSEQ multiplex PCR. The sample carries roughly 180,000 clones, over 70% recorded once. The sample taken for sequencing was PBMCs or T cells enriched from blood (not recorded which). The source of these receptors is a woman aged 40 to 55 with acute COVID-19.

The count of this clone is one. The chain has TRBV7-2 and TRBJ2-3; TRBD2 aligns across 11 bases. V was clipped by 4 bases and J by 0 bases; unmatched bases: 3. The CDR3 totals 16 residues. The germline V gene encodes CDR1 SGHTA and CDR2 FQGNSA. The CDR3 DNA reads TGTGCCAGCAGCTCCCGGACTAGCGGGAGCACAGATACGCAGTATTTT. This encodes CASSSRTSGSTDTQYF.

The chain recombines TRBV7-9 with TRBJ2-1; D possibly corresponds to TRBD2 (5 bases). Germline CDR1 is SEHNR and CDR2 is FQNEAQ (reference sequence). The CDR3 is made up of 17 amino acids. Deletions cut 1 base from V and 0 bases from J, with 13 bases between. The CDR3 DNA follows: TGTGCCAGCAGCTTAGTAGTAGCGTTCAGCTCCTACAATGAGCAGTTCTTC. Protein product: CASSLVVAFSSYNEQFF. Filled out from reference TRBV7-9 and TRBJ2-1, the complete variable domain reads DTGVSQNPRHKITKRGQNVTFRCDPISEHNRLYWYRQTLGQGPEFLTYFQNEAQLEKSRLLSDRFSAERPKGSFSTLEIQRTEQGDSAMYLCASSLVVAFSSYNEQFFGPGTRLTVL.

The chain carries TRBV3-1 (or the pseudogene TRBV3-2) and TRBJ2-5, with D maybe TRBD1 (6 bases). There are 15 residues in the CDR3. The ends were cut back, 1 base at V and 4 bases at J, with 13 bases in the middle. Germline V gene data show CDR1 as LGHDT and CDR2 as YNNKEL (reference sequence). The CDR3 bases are TGTGCCAGCAGCCAAGTACAGGGCCCCCCAGAGACCCAGTACTTC. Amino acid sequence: CASSQVQGPPETQYF.

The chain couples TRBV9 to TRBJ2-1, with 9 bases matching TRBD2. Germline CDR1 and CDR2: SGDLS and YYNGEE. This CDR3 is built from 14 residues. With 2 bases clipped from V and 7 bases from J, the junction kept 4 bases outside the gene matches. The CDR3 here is CASSVAGGVNEQFF. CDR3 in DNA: TGTGCCAGCAGCGTCGCGGGAGGGGTTAATGAGCAGTTCTTC.

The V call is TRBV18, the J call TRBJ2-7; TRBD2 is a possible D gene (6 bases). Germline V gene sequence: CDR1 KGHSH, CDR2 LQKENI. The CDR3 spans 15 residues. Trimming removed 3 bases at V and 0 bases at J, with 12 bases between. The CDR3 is CASSPPAGGSYEQYF. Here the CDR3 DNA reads TGTGCCAGCTCACCCCCGGCCGGGGGCTCCTACGAGCAGTACTTC.

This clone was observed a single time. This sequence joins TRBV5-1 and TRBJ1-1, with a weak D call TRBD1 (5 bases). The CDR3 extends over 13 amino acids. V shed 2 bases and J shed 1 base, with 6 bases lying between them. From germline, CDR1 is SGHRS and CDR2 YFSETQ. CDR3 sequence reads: CASSFQGNTEAFF. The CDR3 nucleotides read TGCGCCAGCAGCTTTCAGGGGAACACTGAAGCTTTCTTT.

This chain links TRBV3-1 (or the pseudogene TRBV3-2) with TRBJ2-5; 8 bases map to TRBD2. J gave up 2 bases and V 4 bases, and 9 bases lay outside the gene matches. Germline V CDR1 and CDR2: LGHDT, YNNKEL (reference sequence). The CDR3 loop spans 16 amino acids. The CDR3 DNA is TGTGCCAGCAGCCCCTCACTAGCGGAGGTGCAAGAGACCCAGTACTTC. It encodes CASSPSLAEVQETQYF.

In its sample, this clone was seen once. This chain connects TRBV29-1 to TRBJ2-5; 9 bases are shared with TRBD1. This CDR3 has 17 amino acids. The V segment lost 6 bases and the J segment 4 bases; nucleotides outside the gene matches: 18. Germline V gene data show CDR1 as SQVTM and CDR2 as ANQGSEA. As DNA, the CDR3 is TGCAGCGTACCCCGGCAAAGGACAGGGGCTAGGCGAGAGACCCAGTACTTC. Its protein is CSVPRQRTGARRETQYF.

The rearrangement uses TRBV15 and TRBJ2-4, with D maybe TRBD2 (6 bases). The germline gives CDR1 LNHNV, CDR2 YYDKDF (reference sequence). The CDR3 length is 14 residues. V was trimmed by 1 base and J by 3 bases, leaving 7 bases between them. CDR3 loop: CATSRGGVKNIQYF. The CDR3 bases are TGTGCCACCAGCAGAGGGGGGGTCAAAAACATTCAGTACTTC.

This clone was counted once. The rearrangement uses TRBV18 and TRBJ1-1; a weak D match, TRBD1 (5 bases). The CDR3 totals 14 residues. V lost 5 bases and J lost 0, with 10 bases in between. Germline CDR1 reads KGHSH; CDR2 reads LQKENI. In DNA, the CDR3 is TGTGCCAGCTCATCATCAGGGATGAACACTGAAGCTTTCTTT. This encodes CASSSSGMNTEAFF. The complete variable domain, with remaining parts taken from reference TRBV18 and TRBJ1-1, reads NAGVMQNPRHLVRRRGQEARLRCSPMKGHSHVYWYRQLPEEGLKFMVYLQKENIIDESGMPKERFSAEFPKEGPSILRIQQVVRGDSAAYFCASSSSGMNTEAFFGQGTRLTVV.

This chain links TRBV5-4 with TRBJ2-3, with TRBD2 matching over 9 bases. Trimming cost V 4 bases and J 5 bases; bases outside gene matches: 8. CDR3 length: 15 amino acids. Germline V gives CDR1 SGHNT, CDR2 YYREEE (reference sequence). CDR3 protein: CASSAASGRIDTQYF. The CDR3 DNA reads TGTGCCAGCAGCGCCGCCAGCGGGAGGATAGATACGCAGTATTTT.

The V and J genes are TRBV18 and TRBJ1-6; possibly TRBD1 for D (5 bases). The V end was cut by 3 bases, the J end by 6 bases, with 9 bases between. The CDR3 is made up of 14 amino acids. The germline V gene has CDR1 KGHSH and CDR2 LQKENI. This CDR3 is CASSPGGTNSPLHF. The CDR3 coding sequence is TGTGCCAGCTCACCGGGAGGGACTAATTCACCCCTCCACTTT.